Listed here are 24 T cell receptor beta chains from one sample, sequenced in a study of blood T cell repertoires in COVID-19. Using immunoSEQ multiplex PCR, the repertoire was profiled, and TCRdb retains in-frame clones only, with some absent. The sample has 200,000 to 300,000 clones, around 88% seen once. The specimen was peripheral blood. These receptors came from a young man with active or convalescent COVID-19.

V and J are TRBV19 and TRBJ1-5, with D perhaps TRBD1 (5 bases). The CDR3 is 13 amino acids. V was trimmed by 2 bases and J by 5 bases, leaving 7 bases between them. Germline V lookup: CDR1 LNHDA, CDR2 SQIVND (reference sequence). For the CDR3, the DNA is TGTGCCAGTAGTATATTCAGGGATCAGCCCCAGCATTTT. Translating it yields CASSIFRDQPQHF.

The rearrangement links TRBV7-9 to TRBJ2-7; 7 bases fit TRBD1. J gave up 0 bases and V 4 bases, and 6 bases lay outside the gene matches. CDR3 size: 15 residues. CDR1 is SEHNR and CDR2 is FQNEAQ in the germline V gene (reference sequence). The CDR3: CASSSYRGDSYEQYF. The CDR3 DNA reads TGTGCCAGCAGCTCCTACAGGGGAGACTCCTACGAGCAGTACTTC. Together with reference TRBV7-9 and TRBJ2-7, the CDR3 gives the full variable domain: DTGVSQNPRHKITKRGQNVTFRCDPISEHNRLYWYRQTLGQGPEFLTYFQNEAQLEKSRLLSDRFSAERPKGSFSTLEIQRTEQGDSAMYLCASSSYRGDSYEQYFGPGTRLTVT.

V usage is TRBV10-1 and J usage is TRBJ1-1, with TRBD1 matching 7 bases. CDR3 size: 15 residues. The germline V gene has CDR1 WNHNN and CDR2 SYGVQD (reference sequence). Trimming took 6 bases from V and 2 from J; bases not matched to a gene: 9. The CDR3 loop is CASRSDYRGNTEAFF. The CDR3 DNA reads TGCGCCAGCAGGAGCGACTACAGGGGTAACACTGAAGCTTTCTTT.

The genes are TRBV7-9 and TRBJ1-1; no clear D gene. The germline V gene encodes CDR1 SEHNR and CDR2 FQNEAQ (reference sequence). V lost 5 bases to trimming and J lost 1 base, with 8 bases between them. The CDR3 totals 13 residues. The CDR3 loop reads CASSPPRNTEAFF. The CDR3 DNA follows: TGTGCCAGCAGCCCCCCCCGGAACACTGAAGCTTTCTTT.

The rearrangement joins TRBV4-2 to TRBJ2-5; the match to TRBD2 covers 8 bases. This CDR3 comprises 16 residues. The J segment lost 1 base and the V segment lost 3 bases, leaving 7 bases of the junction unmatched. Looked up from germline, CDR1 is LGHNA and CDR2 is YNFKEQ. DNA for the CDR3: TGTGCCAGCAGCCACTCGGGGGGGCTCCTCCAAGAGACCCAGTACTTC. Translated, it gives CASSHSGGLLQETQYF.

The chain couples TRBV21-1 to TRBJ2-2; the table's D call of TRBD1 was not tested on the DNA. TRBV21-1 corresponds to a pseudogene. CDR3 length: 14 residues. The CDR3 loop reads CASDDREDTGELFF. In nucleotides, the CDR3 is TGTGCCAGCGACGACAGGGAGGACACCGGGGAGCTGTTTTTT.

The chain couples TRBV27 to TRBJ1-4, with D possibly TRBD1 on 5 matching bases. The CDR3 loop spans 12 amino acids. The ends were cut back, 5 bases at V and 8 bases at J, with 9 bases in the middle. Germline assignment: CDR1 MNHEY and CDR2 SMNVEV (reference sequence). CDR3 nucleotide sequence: TGTGCCAGCAGTAGGACATCCGAAAAACTGTTTTTT. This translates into CASSRTSEKLFF.

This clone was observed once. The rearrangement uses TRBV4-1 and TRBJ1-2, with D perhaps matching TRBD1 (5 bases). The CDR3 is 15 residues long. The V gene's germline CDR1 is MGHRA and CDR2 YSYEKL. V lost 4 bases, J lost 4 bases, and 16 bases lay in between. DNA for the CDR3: TGCGCCAGCAGCCTCCCTGGAGGGGAGGGCTATGGCTACACCTTC. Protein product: CASSLPGGEGYGYTF.

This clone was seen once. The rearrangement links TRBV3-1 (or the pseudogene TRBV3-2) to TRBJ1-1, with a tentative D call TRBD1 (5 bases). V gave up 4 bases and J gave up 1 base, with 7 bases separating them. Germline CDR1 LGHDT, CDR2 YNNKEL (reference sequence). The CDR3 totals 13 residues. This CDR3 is CASSRGQNTEAFF. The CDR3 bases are TGTGCCAGCAGCCGTGGACAGAACACTGAAGCTTTCTTT.

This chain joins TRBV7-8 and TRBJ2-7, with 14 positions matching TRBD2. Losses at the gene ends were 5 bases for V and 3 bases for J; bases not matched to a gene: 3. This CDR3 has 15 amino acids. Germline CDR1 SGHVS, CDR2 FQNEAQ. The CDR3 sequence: CASSAGLAGDYEQYF. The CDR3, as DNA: TGTGCCAGCAGCGCGGGACTAGCGGGGGACTACGAGCAGTACTTC.

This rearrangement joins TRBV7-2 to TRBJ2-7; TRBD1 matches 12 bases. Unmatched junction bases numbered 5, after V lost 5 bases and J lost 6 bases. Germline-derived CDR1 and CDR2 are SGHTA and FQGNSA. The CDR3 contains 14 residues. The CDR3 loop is CASSLGTGGSEQYF. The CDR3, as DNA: TGTGCCAGCAGCCTAGGGACAGGGGGCAGCGAGCAGTACTTC.

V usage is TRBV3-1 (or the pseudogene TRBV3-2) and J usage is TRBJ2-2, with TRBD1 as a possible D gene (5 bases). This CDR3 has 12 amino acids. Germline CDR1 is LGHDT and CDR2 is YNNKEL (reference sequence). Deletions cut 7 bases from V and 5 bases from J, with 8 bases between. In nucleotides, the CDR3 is TGTGCCAGCACCCGGACAACCGGGGAGCTGTTTTTT. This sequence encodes CASTRTTGELFF.

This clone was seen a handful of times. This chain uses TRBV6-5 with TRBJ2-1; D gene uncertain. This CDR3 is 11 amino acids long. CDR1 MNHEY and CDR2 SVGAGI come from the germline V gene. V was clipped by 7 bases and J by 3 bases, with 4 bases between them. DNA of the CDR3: TGTGCCAGCACCAACTACAATGAGCAGTTCTTC. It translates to CASTNYNEQFF.

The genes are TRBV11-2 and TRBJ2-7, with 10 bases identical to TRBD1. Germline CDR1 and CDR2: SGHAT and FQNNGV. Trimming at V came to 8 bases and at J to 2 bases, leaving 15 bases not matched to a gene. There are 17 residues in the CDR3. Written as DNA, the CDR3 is TGTGCCAGCTCCACCCCCGACCGGGACAGGGGAACCTACGAGCAGTACTTC. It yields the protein CASSTPDRDRGTYEQYF.

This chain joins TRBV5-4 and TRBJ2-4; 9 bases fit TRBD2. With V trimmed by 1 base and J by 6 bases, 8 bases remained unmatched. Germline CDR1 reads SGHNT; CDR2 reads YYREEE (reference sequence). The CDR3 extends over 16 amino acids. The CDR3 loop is CASSLMSSGAVNIQYF. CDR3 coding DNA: TGTGCCAGCAGCTTGATGTCTAGCGGGGCTGTAAACATTCAGTACTTC.

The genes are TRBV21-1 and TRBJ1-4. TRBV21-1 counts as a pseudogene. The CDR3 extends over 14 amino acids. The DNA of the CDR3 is TGTGTCAGCAGGTTGGGGGGTACTAATGAAAAACTGTTTTTT. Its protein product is CVSRLGGTNEKLFF.

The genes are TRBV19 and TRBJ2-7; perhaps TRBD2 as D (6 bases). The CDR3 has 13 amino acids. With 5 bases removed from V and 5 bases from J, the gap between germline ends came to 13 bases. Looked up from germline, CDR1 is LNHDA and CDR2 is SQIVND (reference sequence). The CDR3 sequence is CASSSQGGNEQYF. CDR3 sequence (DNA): TGTGCCAGTAGTTCCCAGGGCGGGAACGAGCAGTACTTC.

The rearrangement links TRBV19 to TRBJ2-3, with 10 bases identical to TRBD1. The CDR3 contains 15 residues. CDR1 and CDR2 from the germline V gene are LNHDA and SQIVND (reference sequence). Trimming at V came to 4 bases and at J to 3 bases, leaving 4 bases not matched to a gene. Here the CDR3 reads CASSTDRGGTDTQYF. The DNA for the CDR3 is TGTGCCAGTAGTACGGACAGGGGGGGGACAGATACGCAGTATTTT.

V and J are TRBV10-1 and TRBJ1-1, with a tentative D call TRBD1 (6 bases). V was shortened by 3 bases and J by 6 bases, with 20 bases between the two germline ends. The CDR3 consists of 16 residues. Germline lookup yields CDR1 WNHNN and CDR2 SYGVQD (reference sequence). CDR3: CASSDPYRRGGSEAFF. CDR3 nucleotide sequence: TGCGCCAGCAGTGACCCTTATAGAAGGGGGGGGTCTGAAGCTTTCTTT.

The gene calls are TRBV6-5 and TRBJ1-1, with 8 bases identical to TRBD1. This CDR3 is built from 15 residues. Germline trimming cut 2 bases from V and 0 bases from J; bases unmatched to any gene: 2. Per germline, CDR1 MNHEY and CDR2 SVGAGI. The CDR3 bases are TGTGCCAGCAGTTACCAGGGGGCGATGAACACTGAAGCTTTCTTT. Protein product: CASSYQGAMNTEAFF.

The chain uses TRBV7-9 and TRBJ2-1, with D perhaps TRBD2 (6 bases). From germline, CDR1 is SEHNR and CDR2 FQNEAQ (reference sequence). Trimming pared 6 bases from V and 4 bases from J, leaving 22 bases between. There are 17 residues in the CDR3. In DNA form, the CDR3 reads TGTGCCAGCAGTTCAGCCTGGGTGGGGACTGAGTACAATGAGCAGTTCTTC. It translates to CASSSAWVGTEYNEQFF.

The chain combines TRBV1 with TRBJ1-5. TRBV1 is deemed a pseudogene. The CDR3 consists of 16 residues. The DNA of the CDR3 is TGCACCAGCAGCCAATTAACCCAAAGAGGGCATCAGCCCCAGCATTTT. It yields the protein CTSSQLTQRGHQPQHF.

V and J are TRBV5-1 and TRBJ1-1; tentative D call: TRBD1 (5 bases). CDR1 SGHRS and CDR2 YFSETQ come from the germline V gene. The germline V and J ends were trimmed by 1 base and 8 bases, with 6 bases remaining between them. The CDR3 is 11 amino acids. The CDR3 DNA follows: TGCGCCAGCAGCTTGAACAGGGAAGCTTTCTTT. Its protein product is CASSLNREAFF. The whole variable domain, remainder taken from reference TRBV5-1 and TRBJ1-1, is KAGVTQTPRYLIKTRGQQVTLSCSPISGHRSVSWYQQTPGQGLQFLFEYFSETQRNKGNFPGRFSGRQFSNSRSEMNVSTLELGDSALYLCASSLNREAFFGQGTRLTVV.

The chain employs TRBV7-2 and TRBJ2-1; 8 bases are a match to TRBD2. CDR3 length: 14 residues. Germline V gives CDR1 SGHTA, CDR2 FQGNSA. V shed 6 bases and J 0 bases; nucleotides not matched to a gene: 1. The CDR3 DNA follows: TGTGCCAGCAGAACTAGCGGCTCCTACAATGAGCAGTTCTTC. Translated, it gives CASRTSGSYNEQFF.